This TCR beta chain was found in a study of CD8 T cells in ankylosing spondylitis. Points from the study as a whole: With a CD8+ phenotype, disease-linked clones were relatively rare in peripheral blood. Several highly homologous variants made up a TCR beta motif that seemed to typify ankylosing spondylitis blood.

As regards this clonotype: What it binds is not known.

TCRdb recomputed calls from the 5' RACE reads with MiXCR, one row per CDR3 protein. Counted here are roughly 700,000 distinct CDR3 sequences, roughly 19% occurring once; the ten biggest clones make up about 20%. CDR1 is SNHLY, CDR2 FYNNEI, per germline. The CDR3 extends over 17 amino acids. V shed 6 bases and J 1 base; nucleotides not matched to a gene: 9. Material: blood, either unsorted or a sorted T cell fraction (not recorded which). The clonotype comes from a male donor with ankylosing spondylitis. J is TRBJ2-1 and V is TRBV2; 10 positions agree with TRBD2. The CDR3 protein is CASSGTSSGRSYNEQFF. The CDR3 DNA reads TGTGCCAGCAGCGGCACCTCTAGCGGGAGATCCTACAATGAGCAGTTCTTC.